The T cell receptor beta chain described here comes from a study of cytomegalovirus exposure and HLA in healthy donors. Study conclusions and caveats: V segments that were indistinguishable, TRBV6-2 and TRBV6-3 among them, were omitted from analysis. V- and J-gene trimming of TCR beta was linked (in a later analysis) to a missense DCLRE1C variant. Among the CMV-associated chains, a few were confirmed in vitro as specific for CMV antigens. Cytomegalovirus association was listed for approximately 160 TCR beta chains.

The CDR3 contains 17 residues. The study ran its PCR with 60 Vbeta and 13 Jbeta primers. TCRdb's copy holds only in-frame clones and misses some; the assay was immunoSEQ multiplex PCR. The sample records 150,000 to 200,000 clones, roughly 85% being singletons. On this clone itself: What it binds is unknown.

The sequence came from a man aged 18 to 30 in good health and CMV-seropositive. The sequencing sample was made of PBMCs. The V call is TRBV21-1, the J call TRBJ2-1; the table gives TRBD2 as D, unverified against the DNA. TRBV21-1 is shown as a pseudogene. DNA of the CDR3: TGTGCCAGCAGAGGGCCTAGCGGGAGGGCCGTCCACAATGAGCAGTTCTTC. Amino acid sequence: CASRGPSGRAVHNEQFF.